The clone carrying this T cell receptor beta chain was detected only once. The CDR3 spans 17 residues. CDR1 and CDR2 (germline): LGHNA, YNFKEQ. Trimming cost V 4 bases and J 2 bases; bases outside gene matches: 12. This sample is part of a study of shared clonotypes between healthy human individuals. Some clones are missing from TCRdb's copy, which holds only in-frame ones; the method was immunoSEQ multiplex PCR. This table has over 2 million clones, 85% to 95% appearing once. The chain uses TRBV4-2 and TRBJ2-5; 8 bases are a match to TRBD1. Source material: naive CD4+ T cells from PBMCs. Subset noted: CD45RA+ positively selected. The receptor was derived from a man aged 18 to 29 in good health. Some clones in this sample may be carry-over from other donors' samples. The DNA for the CDR3 is TGTGCCAGCAGCCTTACACCGGGACAGGTGGGTCAAGAGACCCAGTACTTC. Amino acids: CASSLTPGQVGQETQYF.